Below, 8 T cell receptor beta chains from the same sample are listed, as sequenced in a study of T cells in Graves' hyperthyroidism and ophthalmopathy. RNA transcripts gave rise to amplified TCR beta CDR3 regions. First-round RT-PCR targeting the TCR CDR3 was performed with the HTBI primer set. TCRdb recomputed calls from the multiplex PCR reads with MiXCR, one row per CDR3 protein. The data contain about 570,000 distinct CDR3 sequences, about half of them seen just once; the ten biggest clones take up under 20%. Sample: peripheral blood or thyroid tissue (not recorded which). These TCRs come from an adult woman with Graves' disease, either hyperthyroidism or ophthalmopathy (not recorded which).

This clonotype was observed at least ten times. This CDR3 is CASSSPRGASNTGELFF. DNA of the CDR3: TGTGCCAGCAGCTCCCCCAGGGGCGCCTCGAACACCGGGGAGCTGTTTTTT. The chain carries TRBV9 and TRBJ2-2; tentatively, D is TRBD1 (6 bases). V lost 4 bases to trimming and J lost 0 bases, with 16 bases between them. Germline CDR1 is SGDLS and CDR2 is YYNGEE. The CDR3 covers 17 residues.

The rearrangement uses TRBV4-1 and TRBJ2-7, with D possibly being TRBD2 (8 bases). The CDR3 covers 16 residues. V gave up 1 base and J gave up 4 bases, with 17 bases separating them. Germline V gene sequence: CDR1 MGHRA, CDR2 YSYEKL. This CDR3 reads CASSQGRGGQLYEQYF. For the CDR3, the DNA is TGCGCCAGCAGCCAAGGACGGGGGGGACAGTTATACGAGCAGTACTTC.

This clonotype appeared once. The V and J genes are TRBV7-1 and TRBJ1-5; possible D gene TRBD1, 6 bases. TRBV7-1 is flagged as an ORF with uncertain function. CDR3 length: 15 residues. V was trimmed by 6 bases and J by 6 bases, leaving 18 bases between them. The CDR3 sequence is CASSSTTDRSQPQHF. DNA of the CDR3: TGTGCCAGCAGTTCAACTACGGACAGAAGTCAGCCCCAGCATTTT.

To note about this clonotype: A read error may explain this, as a much larger clone is one base away. The chain has TRBV5-5 and TRBJ2-7, with a tentative D call TRBD2 (6 bases). CDR1 SGHKS and CDR2 YYEKEE come from the germline V gene (reference sequence). The CDR3 spans 13 residues. The V gene lost 3 bases and the J gene lost 6 bases, with 13 bases spanning the gap. The CDR3 DNA follows: TGTGCCAGCAGCTACCAACTAGCCCGCGAGCAGTACTTC. Its translation is CASSYQLAREQYF.

The chain employs TRBV28 and TRBJ2-7; 7 bases are a match to TRBD2. The CDR3 is made up of 14 amino acids. CDR1 is MDHEN, CDR2 SYDVKM, per germline. The V segment lost 5 bases and the J segment 2 bases; nucleotides outside the gene matches: 6. The CDR3 DNA is TGTGCCAGCAGTAGGGGCGGGGGACCCTACGAGCAGTACTTC. It specifies CASSRGGGPYEQYF.

This clonotype was recorded many times. This rearrangement joins TRBV10-3 to TRBJ2-2; D not resolved. This CDR3 contains 14 residues. Germline V gene data show CDR1 as ENHRY and CDR2 as SYGVKD. Deletions cut 6 bases from V and 0 bases from J, with 8 bases between. The DNA of the CDR3 is TGTGCCATCAGAGACACCTCGAACACCGGGGAGCTGTTTTTT. Amino acids: CAIRDTSNTGELFF.

The V and J genes are TRBV20-1 and TRBJ2-7; 9 bases map to TRBD2. Germline trimming cut 6 bases from V and 3 bases from J; bases unmatched to any gene: 12. CDR1 and CDR2 from the germline V gene are DFQATT and SNEGSKA (reference sequence). CDR3 size: 15 residues. CDR3 region: CSAQPLAGIYYEQYF. The DNA for the CDR3 is TGCAGTGCGCAACCTCTAGCGGGGATATACTACGAGCAGTACTTC.

The chain couples TRBV15 to TRBJ2-5; 15 positions match TRBD2. CDR3 length equals 18 residues. V shed 4 bases, J shed 2 bases, and the junction held 8 bases outside the gene matches. Germline V gene data show CDR1 as LNHNV and CDR2 as YYDKDF (reference sequence). CDR3 amino acids: CATSTWGLAGGRQETQYF. The CDR3 nucleotides are TGTGCCACCAGCACATGGGGACTAGCGGGAGGCCGACAAGAGACCCAGTACTTC.